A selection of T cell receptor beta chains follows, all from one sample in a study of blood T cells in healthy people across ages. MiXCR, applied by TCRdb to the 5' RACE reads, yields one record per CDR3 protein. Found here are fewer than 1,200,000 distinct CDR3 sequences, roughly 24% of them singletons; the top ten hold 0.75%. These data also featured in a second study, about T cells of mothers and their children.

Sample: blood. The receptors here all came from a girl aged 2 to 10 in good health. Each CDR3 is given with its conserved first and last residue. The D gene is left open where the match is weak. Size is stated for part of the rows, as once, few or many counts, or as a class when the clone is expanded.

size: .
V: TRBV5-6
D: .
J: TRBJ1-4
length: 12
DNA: TGTGCCAGCAGCTTCTCGCGGGAAAAACTGTTTTTT
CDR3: CASSFSREKLFF

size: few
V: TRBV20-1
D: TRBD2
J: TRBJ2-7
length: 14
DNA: TGCAGTGCAACTGGACTAGCGGGATCCTACGAGCAGTACTTC
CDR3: CSATGLAGSYEQYF

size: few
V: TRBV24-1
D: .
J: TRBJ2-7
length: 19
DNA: TGTGCCACCCGAACAAAGGGCAATTCAACCTCCGCGGACATCGACGAGCAGTACTTC
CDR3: CATRTKGNSTSADIDEQYF

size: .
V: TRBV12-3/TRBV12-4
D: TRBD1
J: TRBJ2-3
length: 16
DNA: TGTGCCAGCATTCGTTTGCGGGGACAGGGGGCTCATACGCAGTATTTT
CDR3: CASIRLRGQGAHTQYF

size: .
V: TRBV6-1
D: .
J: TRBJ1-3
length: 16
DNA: TGTGCCAGCAGTGCGACACCCAGGGGCTCTGGAAACACCATATATTTT
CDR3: CASSATPRGSGNTIYF

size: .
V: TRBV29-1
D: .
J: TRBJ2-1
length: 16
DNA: TGCAGCGTTGAGTCGTTCGGGGACCCTTCAATGAATGAGCAGTTCTTC
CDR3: CSVESFGDPSMNEQFF

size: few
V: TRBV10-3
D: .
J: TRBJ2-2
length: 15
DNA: TGTGCCATCAGTGACACCGGGCAGAACACCGGGGAGCTGTTTTTT
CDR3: CAISDTGQNTGELFF

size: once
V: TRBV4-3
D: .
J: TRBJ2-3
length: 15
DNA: TGCGCCAGCAGCCAAGAGATCTGGAGCACAGATACGCAGTATTTT
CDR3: CASSQEIWSTDTQYF

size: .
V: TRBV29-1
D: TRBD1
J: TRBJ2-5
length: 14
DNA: TGCAGCGTAGGAATAACAGGGGGCGCAGAGACCCAGTACTTC
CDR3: CSVGITGGAETQYF

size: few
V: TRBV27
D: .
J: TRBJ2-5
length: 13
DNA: TGTGCCAGCAGTTTGTGGGTCCAAGAGACCCAGTACTTC
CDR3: CASSLWVQETQYF

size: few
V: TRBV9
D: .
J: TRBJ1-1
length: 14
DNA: TGTGCCAGCAGCGGCAGGGGTAGACACGCTGAAGCTTTCTTT
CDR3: CASSGRGRHAEAFF

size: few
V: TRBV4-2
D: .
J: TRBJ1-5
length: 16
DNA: TGTGCCAGCAGCCAAGATGGACGGGACATTGGGCGGCCCCAGCATTTT
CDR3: CASSQDGRDIGRPQHF

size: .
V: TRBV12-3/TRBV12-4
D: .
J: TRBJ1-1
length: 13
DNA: TGTGCCAGCAACACACACATGAACACTGAAGCTTTCTTT
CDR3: CASNTHMNTEAFF

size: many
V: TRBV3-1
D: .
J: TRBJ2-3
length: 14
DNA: TGTGCCAGCAGCCAACGCAGCGTGGCAGATACGCAGTATTTT
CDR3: CASSQRSVADTQYF

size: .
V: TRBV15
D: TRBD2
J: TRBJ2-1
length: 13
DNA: TGTGCCACCAGGGAGCGGGAGTACGATGAGCAGTTCTTC
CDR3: CATREREYDEQFF

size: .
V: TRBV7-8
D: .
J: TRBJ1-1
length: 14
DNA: TGTGCCAGCAGCTTTTCGGTCACCCTCACTGAAGCTTTCTTT
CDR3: CASSFSVTLTEAFF

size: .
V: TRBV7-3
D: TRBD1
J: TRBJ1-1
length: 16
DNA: TGTGCCAGCAGCTTAAAGGGGACAGGGTATGGCACTGAAGCTTTCTTT
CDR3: CASSLKGTGYGTEAFF

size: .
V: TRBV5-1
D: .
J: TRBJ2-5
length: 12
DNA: TGCGCCAGCAGCTTCGAGGGGGGAGAGCAGTACTTC
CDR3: CASSFEGGEQYF

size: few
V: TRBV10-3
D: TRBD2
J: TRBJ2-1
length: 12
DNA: TGTGCCATCGAGTCCCTTAGCGGGGAGCAGTTCTTC
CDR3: CAIESLSGEQFF

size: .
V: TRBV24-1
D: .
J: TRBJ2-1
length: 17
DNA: TGTGCCACCAGTGATTTGCACGCGGCTACATCCTACAATGAGCAGTTCTTC
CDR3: CATSDLHAATSYNEQFF

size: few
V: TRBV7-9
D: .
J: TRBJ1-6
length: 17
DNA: TGTGCCAGCAGCTTAGCCGTAGGCGAGACATATAATTCACCCCTCCACTTT
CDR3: CASSLAVGETYNSPLHF

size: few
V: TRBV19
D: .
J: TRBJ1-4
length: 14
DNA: TGTGCCAGTAGTATACTGGCCGGGTCAGAAAAACTGTTTTTT
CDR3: CASSILAGSEKLFF

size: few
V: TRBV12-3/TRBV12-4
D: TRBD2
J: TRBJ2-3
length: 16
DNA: TGTGCCAGCACCTTTAGAGAGCGGGGATCCGCAGATACGCAGTATTTT
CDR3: CASTFRERGSADTQYF

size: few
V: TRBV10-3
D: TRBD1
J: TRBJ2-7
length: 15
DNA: TGTGCCATCAGTGAGCTGGGGACAGGGGACGGCGAGCAGTACTTC
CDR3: CAISELGTGDGEQYF

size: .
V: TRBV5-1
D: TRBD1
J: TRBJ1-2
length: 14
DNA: TGCGCCAGCAGCTTCGAATCAGGGGGCGGTGGCTACACCTTC
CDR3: CASSFESGGGGYTF

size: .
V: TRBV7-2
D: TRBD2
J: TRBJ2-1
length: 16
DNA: TGTGCCAGCAGCCCAGGGAGGGCTACCCCTCGGGATGAGCAGTTCTTC
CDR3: CASSPGRATPRDEQFF

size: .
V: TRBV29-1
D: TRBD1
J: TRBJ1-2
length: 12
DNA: TGCAGCGTTAGATGGGACAGCTATGGCTACACCTTC
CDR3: CSVRWDSYGYTF

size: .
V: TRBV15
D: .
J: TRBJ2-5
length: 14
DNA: TGTGCCACCAGCAGAGATCCCGCCACGGAGACCCAGTACTTC
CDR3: CATSRDPATETQYF

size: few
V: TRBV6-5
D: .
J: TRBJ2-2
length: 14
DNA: TGTGCCAGCCGGCAGTTCGCGAACACCGGGGAGCTGTTTTTT
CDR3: CASRQFANTGELFF

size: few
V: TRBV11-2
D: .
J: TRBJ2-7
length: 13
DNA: TGTGCCAGCAGCCCGTTTGTGGCCTACGAGCAGTACTTC
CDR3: CASSPFVAYEQYF

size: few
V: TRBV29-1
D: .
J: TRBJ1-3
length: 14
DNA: TGCAGCGTAGTTCCGGGGATCTCTGGAAACACCATATATTTT
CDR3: CSVVPGISGNTIYF

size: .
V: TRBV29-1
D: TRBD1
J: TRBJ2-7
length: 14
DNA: TGCAGCGTTGAATTAGCGGACAGGGAGCACGAGCAGTACTTC
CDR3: CSVELADREHEQYF

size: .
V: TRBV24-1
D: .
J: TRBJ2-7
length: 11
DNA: TGTGCCACCAGTGATTTGACCGAGCAGTACTTC
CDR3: CATSDLTEQYF

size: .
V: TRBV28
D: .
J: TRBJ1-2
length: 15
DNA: TGTGCCAGCAGCGACCATACAGGGAAGAATAATGGCTACACCTTC
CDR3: CASSDHTGKNNGYTF

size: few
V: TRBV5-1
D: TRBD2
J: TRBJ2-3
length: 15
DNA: TGCGCCAGCGGATTGCCGGGACTAGATCCAGATACGCAGTATTTT
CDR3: CASGLPGLDPDTQYF

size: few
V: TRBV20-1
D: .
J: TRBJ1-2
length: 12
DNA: TGCAGTGCTCAACGACAGGCCGGTGGCTACACCTTC
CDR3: CSAQRQAGGYTF

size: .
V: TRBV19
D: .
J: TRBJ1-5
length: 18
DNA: TGTGCCAGTACACGTCCGTGGGGGGCAGCGGGGGGCAATCAGCCCCAGCATTTT
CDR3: CASTRPWGAAGGNQPQHF

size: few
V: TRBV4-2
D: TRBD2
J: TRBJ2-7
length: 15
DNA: TGTGCCAGCAGCCAAGTAACTAGCGGGAGCTCCGAGCAGTACTTC
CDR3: CASSQVTSGSSEQYF

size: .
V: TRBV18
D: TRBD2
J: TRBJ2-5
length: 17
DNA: TGTGCCAGTCACCCGGGACTAGCGGGGGGTATCCAAGAGACCCAGTACTTC
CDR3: CASHPGLAGGIQETQYF

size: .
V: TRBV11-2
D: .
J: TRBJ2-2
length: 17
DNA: TGTGCCAGCAGCTTAGGGGTCTACGGCCCAGACACCGGGGAGCTGTTTTTT
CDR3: CASSLGVYGPDTGELFF

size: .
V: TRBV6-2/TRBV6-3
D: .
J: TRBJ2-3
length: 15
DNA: TGTGCCAGCAGTTCGGGGATCGGTAGCACAGATACGCAGTATTTT
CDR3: CASSSGIGSTDTQYF

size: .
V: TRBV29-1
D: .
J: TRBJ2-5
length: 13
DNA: TGCAGCGTTGCCCTCCGAGCAAGGGAGACCCAGTACTTC
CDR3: CSVALRARETQYF

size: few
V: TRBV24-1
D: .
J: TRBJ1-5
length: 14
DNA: TGTGCCACCAGTGACAAAGATAGCAATCAGCCCCAGCATTTT
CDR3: CATSDKDSNQPQHF

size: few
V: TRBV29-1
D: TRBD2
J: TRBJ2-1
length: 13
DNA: TGCAGCCAGGGGACTAGCGGTATAAATGAGCAGTTCTTC
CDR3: CSQGTSGINEQFF

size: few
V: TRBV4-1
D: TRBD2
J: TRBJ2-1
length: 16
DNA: TGCGCCAGCAGCCTCCGTAGCGGGAGTGCCTCGGATGAGCAGTTCTTC
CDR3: CASSLRSGSASDEQFF

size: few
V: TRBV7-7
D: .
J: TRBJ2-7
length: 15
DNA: TGTGCTAGCAGCTTGGGCCAAAGCTTCTCCTACGAGCAGTACTTC
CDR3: CASSLGQSFSYEQYF

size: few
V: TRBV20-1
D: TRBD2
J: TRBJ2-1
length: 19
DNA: TGCAGTGCTAGAGATTTAGGGCTAGCGGGAGGGCCGTCCTACAATGAGCAGTTCTTC
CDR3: CSARDLGLAGGPSYNEQFF

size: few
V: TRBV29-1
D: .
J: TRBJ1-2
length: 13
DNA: TGCAGCGTTGCCCGCGGGGGTCTCTATGGCTACACCTTC
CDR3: CSVARGGLYGYTF

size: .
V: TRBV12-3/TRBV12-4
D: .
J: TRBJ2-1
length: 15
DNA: TGTGCCAGCAGTTACGCGGGTTTAGGCTACAATGAGCAGTTCTTC
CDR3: CASSYAGLGYNEQFF

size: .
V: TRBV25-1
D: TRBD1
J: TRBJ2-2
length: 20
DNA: TGTGCCAGCAGTGGGCCTATTGACAGGGGAAAGAGGCGCGTGGCCGGGGAGCTGTTTTTT
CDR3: CASSGPIDRGKRRVAGELFF

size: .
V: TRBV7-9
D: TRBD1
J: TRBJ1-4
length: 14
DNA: TGTGCCAGCAGCATGGGGACAGGGCGAGAAAAACTGTTTTTT
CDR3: CASSMGTGREKLFF

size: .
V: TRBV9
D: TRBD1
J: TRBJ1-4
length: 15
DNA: TGTGCCAGCAGCGTAGCCGGGACAGGGGGTGAAAAACTGTTTTTT
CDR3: CASSVAGTGGEKLFF

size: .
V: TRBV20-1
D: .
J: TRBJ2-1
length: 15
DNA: TGCAGTGCTAGATCCAGCGGAAACTCCTACAATGAGCAGTTCTTC
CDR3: CSARSSGNSYNEQFF

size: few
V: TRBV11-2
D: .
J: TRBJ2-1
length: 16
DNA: TGTGCCAGCAGCTTAACCTTCGGGGAAATTGCTTACGAGCAGCACTTC
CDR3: CASSLTFGEIAYEQHF

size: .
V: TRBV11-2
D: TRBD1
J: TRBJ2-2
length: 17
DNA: TGTGCCAGCAGCCCCTGGACAGGGGGCGTGAACACCGGGGAGCTGTTTTTT
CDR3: CASSPWTGGVNTGELFF